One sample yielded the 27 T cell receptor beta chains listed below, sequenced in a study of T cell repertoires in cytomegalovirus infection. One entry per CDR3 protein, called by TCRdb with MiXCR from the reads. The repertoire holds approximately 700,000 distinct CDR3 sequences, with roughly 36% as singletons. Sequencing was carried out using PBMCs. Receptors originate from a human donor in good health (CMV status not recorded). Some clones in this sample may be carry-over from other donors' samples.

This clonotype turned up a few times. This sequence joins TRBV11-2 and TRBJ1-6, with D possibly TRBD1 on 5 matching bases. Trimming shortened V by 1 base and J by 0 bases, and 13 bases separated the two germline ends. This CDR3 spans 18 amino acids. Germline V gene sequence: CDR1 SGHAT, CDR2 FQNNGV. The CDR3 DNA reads TGTGCCAGCAGCTTAGCCAGGGTGCCGAGCTCCTATAATTCACCCCTCCACTTT. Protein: CASSLARVPSSYNSPLHF.

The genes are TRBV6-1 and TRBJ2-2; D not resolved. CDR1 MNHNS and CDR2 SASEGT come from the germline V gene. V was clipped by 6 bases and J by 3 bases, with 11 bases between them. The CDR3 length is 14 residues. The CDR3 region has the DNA TGTGCCAGCAGAAGACTTCGGGACACCGGGGAGCTGTTTTTT. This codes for CASRRLRDTGELFF.

The CDR3 DNA reads as TGTGCCAGCAGTGAATACCATACAGGGGGAACTGAAGCTTTCTTT. This gives the protein CASSEYHTGGTEAFF. The chain carries TRBV25-1 and TRBJ1-1, with TRBD1 matching over 8 bases. V lost 0 bases, J lost 5 bases, and 5 bases stayed unmatched. Germline-derived CDR1 and CDR2 are MGHDK and SYGVNS. The CDR3 length is 15 residues.

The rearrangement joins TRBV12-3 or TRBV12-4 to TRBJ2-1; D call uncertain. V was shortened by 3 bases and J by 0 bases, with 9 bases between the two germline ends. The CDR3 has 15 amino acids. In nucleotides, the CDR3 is TGTGCCAGCAGTTTCACGGAAAGCTCCTACAATGAGCAGTTCTTC. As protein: CASSFTESSYNEQFF.

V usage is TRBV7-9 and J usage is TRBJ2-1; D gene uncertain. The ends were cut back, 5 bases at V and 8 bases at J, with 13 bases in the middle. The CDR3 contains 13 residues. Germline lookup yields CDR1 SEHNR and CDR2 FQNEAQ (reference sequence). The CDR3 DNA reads TGTGCCAGCAGCCCCAGTCTGGCGCATGAGCAGTTCTTC. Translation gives CASSPSLAHEQFF.

DNA of the CDR3: TGTGCCGGTGGGGGACTCCCCCATTCACCCCTCCACTTT. It yields the protein CAGGGLPHSPLHF. The genes are TRBV2 and TRBJ1-6; TRBD1 is a possible D gene (5 bases). CDR1 SNHLY and CDR2 FYNNEI come from the germline V gene. Trimming removed 11 bases at V and 8 bases at J, with 16 bases between. The CDR3 length is 13 residues.

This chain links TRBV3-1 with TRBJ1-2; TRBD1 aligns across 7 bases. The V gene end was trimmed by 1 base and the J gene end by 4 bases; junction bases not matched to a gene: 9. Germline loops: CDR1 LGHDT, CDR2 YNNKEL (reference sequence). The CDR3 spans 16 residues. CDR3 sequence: CASSQGRPGGTYGYTF. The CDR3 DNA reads TGTGCCAGCAGCCAAGGCCGCCCAGGGGGGACCTATGGCTACACCTTC.

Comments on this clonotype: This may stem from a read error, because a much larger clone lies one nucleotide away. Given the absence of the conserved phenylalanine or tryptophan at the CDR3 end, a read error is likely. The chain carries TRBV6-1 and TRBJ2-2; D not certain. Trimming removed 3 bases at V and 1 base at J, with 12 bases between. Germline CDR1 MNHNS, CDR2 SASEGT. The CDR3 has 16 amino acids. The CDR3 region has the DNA TGTGCCAGCAGTGATAGAGGCCAACGGAACACCGGGGAGCTGTTTTTG. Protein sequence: CASSDRGQRNTGELFL.

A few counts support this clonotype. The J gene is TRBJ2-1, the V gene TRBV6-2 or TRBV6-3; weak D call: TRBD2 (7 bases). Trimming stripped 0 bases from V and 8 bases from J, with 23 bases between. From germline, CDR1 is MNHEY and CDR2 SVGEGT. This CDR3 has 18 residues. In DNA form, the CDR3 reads TGTGCCAGCAGTTACTCCCCTCTAGCGGAGGGGGGGAGGGATGAGCAGTTCTTC. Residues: CASSYSPLAEGGRDEQFF.

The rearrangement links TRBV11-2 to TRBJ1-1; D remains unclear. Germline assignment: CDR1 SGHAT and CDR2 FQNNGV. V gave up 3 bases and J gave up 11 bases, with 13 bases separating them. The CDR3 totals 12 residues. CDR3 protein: CASSLAPSPAFF. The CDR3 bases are TGTGCCAGCAGCTTGGCTCCAAGTCCGGCTTTCTTT.

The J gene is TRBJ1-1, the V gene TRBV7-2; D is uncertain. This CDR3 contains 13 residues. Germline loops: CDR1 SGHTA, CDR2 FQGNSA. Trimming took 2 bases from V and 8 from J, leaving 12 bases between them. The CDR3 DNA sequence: TGTGCCAGCAGCTTATGGTCGAGGTCGGAAGCTTTCTTT. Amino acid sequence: CASSLWSRSEAFF.

The chain's CDR3 is CATSRDGTEEETQYF. Written as DNA, the CDR3 is TGTGCCACCAGCAGAGACGGGACTGAAGAAGAGACCCAGTACTTC. V gene TRBV15 combines with J gene TRBJ2-5; D may be TRBD2 (6 bases). Per the germline V gene, CDR1 is LNHNV and CDR2 is YYDKDF (reference sequence). The CDR3 sequence is 15 residues long. V was shortened by 0 bases and J by 3 bases, with 11 bases between the two germline ends.

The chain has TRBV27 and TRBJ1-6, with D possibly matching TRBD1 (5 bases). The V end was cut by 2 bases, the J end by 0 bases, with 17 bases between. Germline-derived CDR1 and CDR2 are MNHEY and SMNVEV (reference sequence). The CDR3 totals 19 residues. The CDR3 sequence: CASSLKGPLASSYNSPLHF. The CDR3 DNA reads TGTGCCAGCAGTTTAAAGGGACCGCTGGCGAGCTCCTATAATTCACCCCTCCACTTT.

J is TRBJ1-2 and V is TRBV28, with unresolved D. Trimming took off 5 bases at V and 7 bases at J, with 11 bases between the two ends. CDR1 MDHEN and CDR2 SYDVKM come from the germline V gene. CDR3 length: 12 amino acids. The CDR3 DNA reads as TGTGCCAGCAGTCTAACACTAGTTGGCTACACCTTC. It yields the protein CASSLTLVGYTF.

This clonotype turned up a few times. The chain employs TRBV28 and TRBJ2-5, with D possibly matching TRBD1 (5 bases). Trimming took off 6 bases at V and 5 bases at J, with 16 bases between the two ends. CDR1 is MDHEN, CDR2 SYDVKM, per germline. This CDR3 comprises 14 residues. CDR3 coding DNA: TGTGCCAGCAGCCCGACAGTGATCTGGGAGACCCAGTACTTC. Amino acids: CASSPTVIWETQYF.

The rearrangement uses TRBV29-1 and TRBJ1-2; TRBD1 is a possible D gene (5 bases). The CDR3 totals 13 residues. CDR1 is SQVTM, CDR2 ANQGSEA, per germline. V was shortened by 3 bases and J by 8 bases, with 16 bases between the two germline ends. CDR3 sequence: CSVDQGPTRGYTF. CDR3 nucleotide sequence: TGCAGCGTTGATCAGGGACCGACGCGCGGCTACACCTTC.

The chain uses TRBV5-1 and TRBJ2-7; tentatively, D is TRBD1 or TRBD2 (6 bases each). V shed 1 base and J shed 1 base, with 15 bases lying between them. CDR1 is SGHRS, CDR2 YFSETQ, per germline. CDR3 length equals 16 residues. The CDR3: CASSLRPGARSYEQYF. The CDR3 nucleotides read TGCGCCAGCAGCTTGCGCCCGGGGGCCCGTTCCTACGAGCAGTACTTC.

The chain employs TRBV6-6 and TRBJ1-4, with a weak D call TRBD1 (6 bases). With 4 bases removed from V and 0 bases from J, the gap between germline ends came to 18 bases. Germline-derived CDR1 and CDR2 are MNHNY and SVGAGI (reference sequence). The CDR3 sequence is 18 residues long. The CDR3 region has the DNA TGTGCCAGCAGTTTTCGAAGACGGGGGGCCGCAACTAATGAAAAACTGTTTTTT. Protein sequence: CASSFRRRGAATNEKLFF.

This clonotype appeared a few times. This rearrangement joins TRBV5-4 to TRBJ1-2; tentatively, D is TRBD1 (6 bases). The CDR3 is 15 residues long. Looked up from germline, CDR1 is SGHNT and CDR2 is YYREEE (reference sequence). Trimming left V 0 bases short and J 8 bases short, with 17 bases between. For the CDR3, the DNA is TGTGCCAGCAGCTTGGCCCAGGGACAAGGGTTGGGCTACACCTTC. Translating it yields CASSLAQGQGLGYTF.

The DNA of the CDR3 is TGTGCCAGCAGTTACGTTATTGAGAGTTGGGGACAGGGGGTCTACAATGAGCAGTTCTTC. Protein product: CASSYVIESWGQGVYNEQFF. The rearrangement uses TRBV6-2 or TRBV6-3 and TRBJ2-1, with TRBD1 matching over 11 bases. The CDR3 spans 20 residues. The germline V gene encodes CDR1 MNHEY and CDR2 SVGEGT. After removal of 2 bases from V and 3 bases from J, the junction contained 15 bases not matched to a gene.

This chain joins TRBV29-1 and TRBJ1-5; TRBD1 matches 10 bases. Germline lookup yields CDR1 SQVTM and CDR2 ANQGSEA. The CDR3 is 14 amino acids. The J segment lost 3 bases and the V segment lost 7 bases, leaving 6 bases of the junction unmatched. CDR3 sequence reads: CSGATGGYNQPQHF. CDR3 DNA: TGCAGCGGGGCGACAGGGGGCTACAATCAGCCCCAGCATTTT.

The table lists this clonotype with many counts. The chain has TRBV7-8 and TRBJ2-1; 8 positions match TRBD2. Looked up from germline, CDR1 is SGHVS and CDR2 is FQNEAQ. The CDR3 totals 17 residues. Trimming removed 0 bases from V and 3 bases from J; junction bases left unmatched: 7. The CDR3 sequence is CASSLALPGGVYNEQFF. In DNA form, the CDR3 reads TGTGCCAGCAGCTTAGCGCTCCCCGGGGGGGTCTACAATGAGCAGTTCTTC.

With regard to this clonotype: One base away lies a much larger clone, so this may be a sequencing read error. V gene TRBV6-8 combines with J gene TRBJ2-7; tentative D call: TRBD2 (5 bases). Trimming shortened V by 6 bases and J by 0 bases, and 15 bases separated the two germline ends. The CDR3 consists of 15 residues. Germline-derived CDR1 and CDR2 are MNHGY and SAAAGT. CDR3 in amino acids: CASREIGGSSYEQYF. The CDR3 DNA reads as TGTGCCAGCAGAGAAATTGGAGGTAGCTCCTACGAGCAGTACTTC.

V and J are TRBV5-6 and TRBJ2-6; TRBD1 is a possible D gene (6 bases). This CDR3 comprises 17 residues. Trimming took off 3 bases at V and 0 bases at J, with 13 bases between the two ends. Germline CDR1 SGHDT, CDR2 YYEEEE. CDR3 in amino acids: CASSWPQGYSGANVLTF. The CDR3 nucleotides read TGTGCCAGCAGCTGGCCACAGGGCTACTCTGGGGCCAACGTCCTGACTTTC.

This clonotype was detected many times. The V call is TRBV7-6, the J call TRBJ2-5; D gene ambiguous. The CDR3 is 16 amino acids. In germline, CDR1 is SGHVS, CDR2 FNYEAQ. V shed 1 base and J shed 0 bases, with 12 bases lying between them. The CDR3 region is CASSLGATANQETQYF. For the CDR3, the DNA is TGTGCCAGCAGCTTAGGGGCGACGGCTAACCAAGAGACCCAGTACTTC.

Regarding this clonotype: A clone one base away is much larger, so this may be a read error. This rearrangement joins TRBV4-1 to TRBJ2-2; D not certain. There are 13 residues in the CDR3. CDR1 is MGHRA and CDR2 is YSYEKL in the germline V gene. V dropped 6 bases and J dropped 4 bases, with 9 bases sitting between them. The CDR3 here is CASRHTSTGELFF. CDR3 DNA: TGCGCCAGCAGACACACGAGCACCGGGGAGCTGTTTTTT.

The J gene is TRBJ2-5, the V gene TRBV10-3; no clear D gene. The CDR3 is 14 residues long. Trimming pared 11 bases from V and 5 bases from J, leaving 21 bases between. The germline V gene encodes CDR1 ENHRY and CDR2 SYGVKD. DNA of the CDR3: TGTGCCTTCGGTGAGTTGAGTCTCTCGGAGACCCAGTACTTC. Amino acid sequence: CAFGELSLSETQYF.